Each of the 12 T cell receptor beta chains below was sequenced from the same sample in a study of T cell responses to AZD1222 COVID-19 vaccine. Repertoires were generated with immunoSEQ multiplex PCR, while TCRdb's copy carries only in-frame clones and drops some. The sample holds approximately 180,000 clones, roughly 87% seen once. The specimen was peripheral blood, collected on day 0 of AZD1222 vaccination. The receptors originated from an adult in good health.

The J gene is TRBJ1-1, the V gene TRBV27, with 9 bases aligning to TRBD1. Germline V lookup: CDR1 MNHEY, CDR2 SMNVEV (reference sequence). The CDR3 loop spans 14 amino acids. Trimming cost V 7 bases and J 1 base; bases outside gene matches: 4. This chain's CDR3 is CASTSGQGNTEAFF. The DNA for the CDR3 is TGTGCCAGCACCTCGGGACAGGGGAACACTGAAGCTTTCTTT.

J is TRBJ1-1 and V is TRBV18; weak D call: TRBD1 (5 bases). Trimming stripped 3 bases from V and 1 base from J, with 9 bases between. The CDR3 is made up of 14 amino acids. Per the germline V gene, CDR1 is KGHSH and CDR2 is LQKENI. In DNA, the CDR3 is TGTGCCAGCTCACCCCAGACAGAGAACACTGAAGCTTTCTTT. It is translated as CASSPQTENTEAFF.

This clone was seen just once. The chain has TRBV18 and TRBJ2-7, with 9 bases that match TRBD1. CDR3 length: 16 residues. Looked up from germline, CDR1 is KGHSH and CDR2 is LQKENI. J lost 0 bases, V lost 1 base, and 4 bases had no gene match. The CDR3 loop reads CASSPLQGATSYEQYF. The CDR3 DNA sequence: TGTGCCAGCTCACCACTACAGGGGGCAACCTCCTACGAGCAGTACTTC.

CDR3 amino acids: CSGLVRTEAFF. The CDR3 DNA is TGCAGCGGGTTGGTTAGGACTGAAGCTTTCTTT. The chain joins TRBV29-1 to TRBJ1-1; D call uncertain. Trimming took 7 bases from V and 5 from J, leaving 11 bases between them. The germline V gene encodes CDR1 SQVTM and CDR2 ANQGSEA. The CDR3 covers 11 residues.

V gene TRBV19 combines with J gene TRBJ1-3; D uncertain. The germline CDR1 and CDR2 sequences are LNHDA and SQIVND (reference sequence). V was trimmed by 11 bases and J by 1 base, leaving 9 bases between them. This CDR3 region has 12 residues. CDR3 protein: CAVGSSGNTIYF. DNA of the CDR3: TGTGCCGTAGGATCGTCTGGAAACACCATATATTTT. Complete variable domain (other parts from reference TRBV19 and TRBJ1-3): DGGITQSPKYLFRKEGQNVTLSCEQNLNHDAMYWYRQDPGQGLRLIYYSQIVNDFQKGDIAEGYSVSREKKESFPLTVTSAQKNPTAFYLCAVGSSGNTIYFGEGSWLTVV.

Here the CDR3 DNA reads TGTGCCAGCAGCTTAGCGGACCGGCTTGGGGAAGCTTTCTTT. It yields the protein CASSLADRLGEAFF. The chain combines TRBV7-9 with TRBJ1-1; D is uncertain. Germline CDR1 SEHNR, CDR2 FQNEAQ (reference sequence). The CDR3 runs 14 residues. V lost 0 bases, J lost 8 bases, and 13 bases lay in between.

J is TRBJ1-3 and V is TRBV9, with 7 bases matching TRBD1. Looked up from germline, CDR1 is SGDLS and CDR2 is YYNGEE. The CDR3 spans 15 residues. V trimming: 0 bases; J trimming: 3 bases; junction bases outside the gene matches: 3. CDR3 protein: CASSVAPGGGNTIYF. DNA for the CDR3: TGTGCCAGCAGCGTAGCACCAGGGGGTGGAAACACCATATATTTT.

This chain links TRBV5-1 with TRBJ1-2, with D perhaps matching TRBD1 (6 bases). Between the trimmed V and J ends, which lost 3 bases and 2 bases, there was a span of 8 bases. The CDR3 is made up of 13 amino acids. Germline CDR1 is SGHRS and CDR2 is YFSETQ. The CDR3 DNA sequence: TGCGCCAGCAGCTGGGGACAAAACTATGGCTACACCTTC. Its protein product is CASSWGQNYGYTF. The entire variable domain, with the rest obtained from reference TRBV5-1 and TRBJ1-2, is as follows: KAGVTQTPRYLIKTRGQQVTLSCSPISGHRSVSWYQQTPGQGLQFLFEYFSETQRNKGNFPGRFSGRQFSNSRSEMNVSTLELGDSALYLCASSWGQNYGYTFGSGTRLTVV.

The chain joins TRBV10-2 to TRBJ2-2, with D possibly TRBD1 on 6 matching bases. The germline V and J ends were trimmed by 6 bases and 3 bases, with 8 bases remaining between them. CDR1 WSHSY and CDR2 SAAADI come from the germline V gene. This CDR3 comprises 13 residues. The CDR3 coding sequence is TGCGCCAGCAGGAACAGGGACACCGGGGAGCTGTTTTTT. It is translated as CASRNRDTGELFF.

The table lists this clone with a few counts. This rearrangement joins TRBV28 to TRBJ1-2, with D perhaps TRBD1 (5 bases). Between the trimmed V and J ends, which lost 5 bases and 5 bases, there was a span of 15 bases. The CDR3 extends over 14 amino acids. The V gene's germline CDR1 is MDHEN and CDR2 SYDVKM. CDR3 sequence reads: CASSVKGRRYGYTF. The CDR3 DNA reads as TGTGCCAGCAGTGTCAAGGGGCGAAGGTATGGCTACACCTTC.

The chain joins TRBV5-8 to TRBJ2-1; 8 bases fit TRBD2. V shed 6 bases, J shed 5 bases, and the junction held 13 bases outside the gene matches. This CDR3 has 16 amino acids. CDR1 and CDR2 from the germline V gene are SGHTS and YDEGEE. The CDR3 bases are TGTGCCAGCAACACTTGGGGTTCGGGGGGGGACAATGAGCAGTTCTTC. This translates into CASNTWGSGGDNEQFF.

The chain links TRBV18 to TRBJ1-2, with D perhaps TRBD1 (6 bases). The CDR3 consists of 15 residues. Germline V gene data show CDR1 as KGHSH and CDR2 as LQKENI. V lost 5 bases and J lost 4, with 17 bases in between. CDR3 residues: CASSSSQGQTYGYTF. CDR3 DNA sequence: TGTGCCAGCTCATCCTCTCAGGGGCAAACCTATGGCTACACCTTC.